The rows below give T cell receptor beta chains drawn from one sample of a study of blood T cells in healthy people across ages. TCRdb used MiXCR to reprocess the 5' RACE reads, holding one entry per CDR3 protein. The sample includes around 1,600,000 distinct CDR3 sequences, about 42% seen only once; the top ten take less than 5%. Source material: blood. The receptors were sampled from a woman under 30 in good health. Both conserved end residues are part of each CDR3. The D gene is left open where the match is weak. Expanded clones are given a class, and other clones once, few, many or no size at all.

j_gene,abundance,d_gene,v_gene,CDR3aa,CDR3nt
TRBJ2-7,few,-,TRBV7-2,CASSFSLGYEQYF,TGTGCCAGCAGCTTTAGCCTGGGTTACGAGCAGTACTTC
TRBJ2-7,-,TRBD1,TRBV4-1,CASSHPARDRVHEQYF,TGCGCCAGCAGCCACCCGGCCCGCGACAGGGTGCACGAGCAGTACTTC
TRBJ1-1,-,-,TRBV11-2,CASSLGQVLDTEAFF,TGTGCCAGCAGCTTAGGACAGGTACTTGACACTGAAGCTTTCTTT
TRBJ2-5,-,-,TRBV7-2,CASSESGWGETQYF,TGTGCCAGCAGCGAATCAGGGTGGGGAGAGACCCAGTACTTC
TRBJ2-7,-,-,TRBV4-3,CASSQLTGLSYEQYF,TGCGCCAGCAGCCAATTGACGGGACTCTCCTACGAGCAGTACTTC
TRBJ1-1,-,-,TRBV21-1,CASSKWPTETMNTEAFF,TGTGCCAGCAGCAAATGGCCGACGGAGACCATGAACACTGAAGCTTTCTTT
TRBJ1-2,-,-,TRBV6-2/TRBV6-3,CASSRTSYGYTF,TGTGCCAGCAGCCGGACAAGCTATGGCTACACCTTC
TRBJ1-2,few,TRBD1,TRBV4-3,CASSQEQGGDYGYTF,TGCGCCAGCAGCCAAGAACAGGGGGGCGACTATGGCTACACCTTC
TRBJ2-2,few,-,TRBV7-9,CASSDKQRWNTGELFF,TGTGCCAGCAGCGATAAACAGCGTTGGAACACCGGGGAGCTGTTTTTT
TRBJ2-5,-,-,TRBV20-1,CSARKGGQETQYF,TGCAGTGCTCGGAAGGGGGGGCAGGAGACCCAGTACTTC
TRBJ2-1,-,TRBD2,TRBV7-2,CASSPILAGVGNEQFF,TGTGCCAGCAGCCCCATCCTAGCGGGAGTGGGCAATGAGCAGTTCTTC
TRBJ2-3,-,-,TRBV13,CASSRASVDTQYF,TGTGCCAGCAGCCGCGCCTCTGTGGATACGCAGTATTTT
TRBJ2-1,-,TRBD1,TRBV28,CASTDRDSYNEQFF,TGTGCCAGCACCGACCGGGACAGCTACAATGAGCAGTTCTTC
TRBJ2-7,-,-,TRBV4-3,CASSQNRHEQYF,TGCGCCAGCAGCCAAAATCGCCACGAGCAGTACTTC
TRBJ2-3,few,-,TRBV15,CATSRDGQGSTDTQYF,TGTGCCACCAGCAGAGATGGTCAGGGCAGCACAGATACGCAGTATTTT
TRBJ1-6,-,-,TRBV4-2,CASSQGRVGNSPLHF,TGTGCCAGCAGCCAAGGTCGTGTGGGGAATTCACCCCTCCACTTT
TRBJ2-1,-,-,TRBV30,CAGSGTNEQFF,TGTGCCGGGTCGGGAACAAATGAGCAGTTCTTC
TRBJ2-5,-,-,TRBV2,CASSINGGSTGVGTQYF,TGTGCCAGCAGTATTAACGGGGGATCCACAGGGGTAGGGACCCAGTACTTC
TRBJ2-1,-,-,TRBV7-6,CASSLDPADNEQFF,TGTGCCAGCAGCTTAGACCCAGCGGACAATGAGCAGTTCTTC
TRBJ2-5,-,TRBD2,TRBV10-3,CAISESGLGKETQYF,TGTGCCATCAGTGAGTCGGGACTAGGCAAAGAGACCCAGTACTTC
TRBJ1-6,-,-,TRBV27,CASSLTPGRNYNSPLHF,TGTGCCAGCAGTCTTACCCCAGGACGAAACTATAATTCACCCCTCCACTTT
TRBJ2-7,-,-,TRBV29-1,CSVVGRLSSYEQYF,TGCAGCGTGGTCGGACGGCTGAGCTCCTACGAGCAGTACTTC
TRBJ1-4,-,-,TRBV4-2,CASSQEPGLATNEKLFF,TGTGCCAGCAGCCAGGAACCGGGACTCGCAACTAATGAAAAACTGTTTTTT
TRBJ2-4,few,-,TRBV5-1,CASSLAERPKNIQYF,TGCGCCAGCAGCTTGGCCGAGAGGCCCAAAAACATTCAGTACTTC
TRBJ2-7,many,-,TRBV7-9,CASSLGASYEQYF,TGTGCCAGCAGTTTGGGGGCCTCCTACGAGCAGTACTTC
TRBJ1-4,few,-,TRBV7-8,CASTQGGLDEKLFF,TGTGCCAGCACCCAAGGGGGATTGGATGAAAAACTGTTTTTT
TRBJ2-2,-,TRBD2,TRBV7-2,CASRSGLADTGELFF,TGTGCCAGCAGGTCGGGACTAGCGGACACCGGGGAGCTGTTTTTT
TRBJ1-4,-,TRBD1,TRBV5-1,CASSFSRGGDERLFF,TGCGCCAGCAGCTTCTCCAGGGGGGGTGATGAAAGACTGTTTTTT
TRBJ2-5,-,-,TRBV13,CASSPDGDKETQYF,TGTGCCAGCAGCCCCGACGGAGATAAAGAGACCCAGTACTTC
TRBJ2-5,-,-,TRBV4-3,CASSQYPGPLGETQYF,TGCGCCAGCAGCCAATATCCGGGACCGCTGGGGGAGACCCAGTACTTC
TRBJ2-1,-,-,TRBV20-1,CSAPPDRDYEQFF,TGCAGTGCACCGCCCGACAGGGACTATGAGCAGTTCTTC
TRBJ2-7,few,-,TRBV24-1,CATSDSGERSYNEQYF,TGTGCCACCAGTGATTCGGGAGAAAGGTCCTACAATGAGCAGTACTTC
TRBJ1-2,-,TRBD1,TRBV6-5,CASSYMVTGGDYGYTF,TGTGCCAGCAGTTACATGGTGACAGGGGGCGACTATGGCTACACCTTC
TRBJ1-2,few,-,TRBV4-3,CASSQDWSSFNYGYTF,TGCGCCAGCAGCCAAGATTGGAGCAGCTTTAACTATGGCTACACCTTC
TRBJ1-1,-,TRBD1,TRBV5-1,CTSSTGTGNTEAFF,TGCACCAGCAGCACCGGGACAGGGAACACTGAGGCTTTCTTT
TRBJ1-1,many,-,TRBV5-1,CASRAQMNTEAFF,TGCGCCAGCAGGGCCCAAATGAACACTGAAGCTTTCTTT
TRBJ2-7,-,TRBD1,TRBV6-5,CASSFRTGWYEQYF,TGTGCCAGCAGTTTCCGGACAGGTTGGTACGAGCAGTACTTC
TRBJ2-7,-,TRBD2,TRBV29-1,CSVAGIETSGKHDEQYF,TGCAGCGTTGCGGGGATAGAGACTAGCGGGAAGCATGACGAGCAGTACTTC
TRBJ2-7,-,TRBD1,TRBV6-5,CASSWDSEGEQYF,TGTGCCAGCAGTTGGGACAGTGAGGGCGAGCAGTACTTC
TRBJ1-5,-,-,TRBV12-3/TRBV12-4,CASSQPQGSQHF,TGTGCCAGCAGTCAGCCGCAGGGATCCCAGCATTTT
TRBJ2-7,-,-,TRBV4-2,CASSQGTLGPDEQYF,TGTGCCAGCAGCCAGGGGACGTTAGGGCCGGACGAGCAGTACTTC
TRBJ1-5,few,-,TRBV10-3,CAIRAGTENQPQHF,TGTGCCATCAGGGCCGGGACGGAAAATCAGCCCCAGCATTTT
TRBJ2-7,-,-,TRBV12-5,CASGLSNNEQYF,TGTGCTAGTGGTTTGAGTAACAATGAGCAGTACTTC
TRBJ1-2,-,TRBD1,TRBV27,CASSFGTGLGYTF,TGTGCCAGCAGTTTCGGGACAGGGCTTGGCTACACCTTC
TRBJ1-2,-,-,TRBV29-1,CSVGGGPLGYGYTF,TGCAGCGTTGGGGGGGGACCACTAGGCTATGGCTACACCTTC
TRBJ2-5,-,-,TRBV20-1,CSASRGGETQYF,TGCAGTGCTAGTAGGGGGGGAGAGACCCAGTACTTC
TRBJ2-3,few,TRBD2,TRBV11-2,CASRRLAGTQYF,TGTGCCAGCCGGCGGTTAGCGGGTACGCAGTATTTT
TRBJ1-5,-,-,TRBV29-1,CSPRPSLTGNQPQHF,TGCAGCCCTCGACCCTCCCTTACAGGGAATCAGCCCCAGCATTTT
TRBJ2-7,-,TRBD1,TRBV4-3,CASTFGAGGGYEQYF,TGCGCCAGCACATTTGGGGCAGGGGGTGGATACGAGCAGTACTTC